These T cell receptor beta chains were read from a single sample in a study of neurological immune-mediated disorders. Each CDR3 protein is one row after TCRdb ran MiXCR on the 5' RACE reads. The sample contains 65,000 to 95,000 distinct CDR3 sequences, less than 5.5% of which appear only once. The sample taken for sequencing was PBMCs. These receptor sequences come from a woman in her thirties with multiple sclerosis. Both conserved end residues are part of each CDR3. The D gene is left open where the match is weak. Size is stated for part of the rows, as once, few or many counts, or as a class when the clone is expanded.

v_gene: TRBV20-1; abundance: -; j_gene: TRBJ1-4; d_gene: -; CDR3nt: TGCAGTGCTAGAAACCCGGCTGCAACTAATGAAAAACTGTTTTTT; CDR3aa: CSARNPAATNEKLFF
v_gene: TRBV7-8; abundance: many; j_gene: TRBJ2-2; d_gene: -; CDR3nt: TGTGCCAGCAGCTTTAAGGCTGACCCGAACACCGGGGAGCTGTTTTTT; CDR3aa: CASSFKADPNTGELFF
v_gene: TRBV5-1; abundance: few; j_gene: TRBJ1-3; d_gene: -; CDR3nt: TGCGCCAGCAGCGATAGACAAGCCACTGGAAACACCATATATTTT; CDR3aa: CASSDRQATGNTIYF
v_gene: TRBV12-3/TRBV12-4; abundance: few; j_gene: TRBJ1-1; d_gene: TRBD1; CDR3nt: TGTGCCAGCAGTCGTAGGGACAGTGAAGCTTTCTTT; CDR3aa: CASSRRDSEAFF
v_gene: TRBV5-1; abundance: many; j_gene: TRBJ2-2; d_gene: -; CDR3nt: TGCGCCAGCAGCTTGTTTCCCAGAGGGGACGGGGAGCTGTTTTTT; CDR3aa: CASSLFPRGDGELFF
v_gene: TRBV9; abundance: -; j_gene: TRBJ2-7; d_gene: -; CDR3nt: TGTGCCAGCAGCCGCCGGGCTAGCGCTCCAGCGCAGTACTTC; CDR3aa: CASSRRASAPAQYF
v_gene: TRBV5-1; abundance: many; j_gene: TRBJ1-1; d_gene: -; CDR3nt: TGCGCCAGCAGCGCCGGACAGTTAGCGAACACTGAAGCTTTCTTT; CDR3aa: CASSAGQLANTEAFF
v_gene: TRBV28; abundance: many; j_gene: TRBJ1-4; d_gene: -; CDR3nt: TGTGCCAGCAGCTCACACCAGGGAAATGAAAAACTGTTTTTT; CDR3aa: CASSSHQGNEKLFF
v_gene: TRBV5-1; abundance: -; j_gene: TRBJ1-2; d_gene: -; CDR3nt: TGCGCCAGCAGCCCACAGAACTATGGCTACACCTTC; CDR3aa: CASSPQNYGYTF
v_gene: TRBV5-1; abundance: many; j_gene: TRBJ2-5; d_gene: -; CDR3nt: TGCGCCAGCAGCCCGAGGGGGGCCGATCACCAAGAGACCCAGTACTTC; CDR3aa: CASSPRGADHQETQYF
v_gene: TRBV20-1; abundance: many; j_gene: TRBJ1-1; d_gene: -; CDR3nt: TGCAGTGCTAGCCCGACAGCAAACACTGAAGCTTTCTTT; CDR3aa: CSASPTANTEAFF